In its sample, the clone carrying this T cell receptor beta chain ranks as medium-sized (0.01 to 0.1%). Antigen unknown. The data stem from a study of OX40 agonist ivuxolimab in advanced cancers. Study summary: Ivuxolimab is an agonistic anti-OX40 (CD134) antibody, and patients were treated with it. Study-wide points: Clones of CD4+ and CD8+ blood T cells grew by week 6 at doses of 0.1 to 3.0 mg/kg.

The protocol was immunoSEQ multiplex PCR, while the TCRdb copy is restricted to in-frame clones and leaves out a portion. The profile covers about 50,000 clones, with approximately 85% appearing a single time and around 1.9% taken by the ten largest. The germline V gene has CDR1 DFQATT and CDR2 SNEGSKA (reference sequence). V was trimmed by 8 bases and J by 5 bases, leaving 9 bases between them. The CDR3 has 10 residues. Patients had blood sampled at baseline and again on cycle 4 day 1 and cycle 7 day 1. This chain connects TRBV20-1 to TRBJ2-5, with D perhaps being TRBD1 or TRBD2 (7 bases each). This specimen consisted of CD4+ or CD8+ T cells sorted from blood, obtained in a trial of the OX40 agonist ivuxolimab. This receptor was taken from an adult with an advanced solid tumor such as melanoma, head and neck, liver or kidney cancer. CDR3 region: CSQGGETQYF. CDR3 DNA sequence: TGCAGTCAGGGGGGGGAGACCCAGTACTTC.